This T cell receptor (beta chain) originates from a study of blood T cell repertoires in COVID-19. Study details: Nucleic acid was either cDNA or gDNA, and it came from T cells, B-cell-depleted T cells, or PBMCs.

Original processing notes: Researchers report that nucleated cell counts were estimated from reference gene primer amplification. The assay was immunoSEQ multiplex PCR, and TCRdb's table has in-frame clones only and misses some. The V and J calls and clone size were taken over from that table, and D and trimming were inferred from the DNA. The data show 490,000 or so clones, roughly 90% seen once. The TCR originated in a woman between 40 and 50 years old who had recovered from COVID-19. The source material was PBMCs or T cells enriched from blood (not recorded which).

CDR3 loop: CASSELTTDPYEQYF. CDR3 DNA sequence: TGTGCCAGCAGCGAACTTACGACAGACCCCTACGAGCAGTACTTC. The rearrangement links TRBV5-5 to TRBJ2-7; possibly TRBD1 for D (5 bases). Per germline, CDR1 SGHKS and CDR2 YYEKEE (reference sequence). CDR3 length: 15 residues. V was pared by 4 bases and J by 2 bases, with 16 bases between.